This T cell receptor beta chain emerged from a study of regulatory and conventional T cells in RAG deficiency. Study outcomes and limitations: Sorted Omenn CD25-high CD127-low cells may not be bona fide Tregs.

There are 14 residues in the CDR3. V dropped 3 bases and J dropped 9 bases, with 12 bases sitting between them. Per the germline V gene, CDR1 is SGHVS and CDR2 is FNYEAQ. A remark on this clone: Its antigen is not known.

Generated by immunoSEQ multiplex PCR, the TCRdb table keeps only in-frame clones and is missing some. The sample lists approximately 22,000 clones, approximately 96% occurring once. Conventional CD4+ T cells were sorted from blood as CD25-low CD127-high cells. The data also belong to a second study, concerning regulatory T cells. That investigation notes: The primer mix had 52 TRBV and 13 TRBJ primers. Skewed V and J usage and few unique V-J pairs marked patient repertoires, most in Tregs.

This clonotype originated in a human donor in good health. This chain uses TRBV7-6 with TRBJ1-6; a weak D match, TRBD1 (5 bases). The sample comprised CD25- CD4+ T cells sorted from blood. CDR3 protein: CASSLNFRGSPLHF. The CDR3 bases are TGTGCCAGCAGCTTGAACTTTAGGGGTTCACCCCTCCACTTT.